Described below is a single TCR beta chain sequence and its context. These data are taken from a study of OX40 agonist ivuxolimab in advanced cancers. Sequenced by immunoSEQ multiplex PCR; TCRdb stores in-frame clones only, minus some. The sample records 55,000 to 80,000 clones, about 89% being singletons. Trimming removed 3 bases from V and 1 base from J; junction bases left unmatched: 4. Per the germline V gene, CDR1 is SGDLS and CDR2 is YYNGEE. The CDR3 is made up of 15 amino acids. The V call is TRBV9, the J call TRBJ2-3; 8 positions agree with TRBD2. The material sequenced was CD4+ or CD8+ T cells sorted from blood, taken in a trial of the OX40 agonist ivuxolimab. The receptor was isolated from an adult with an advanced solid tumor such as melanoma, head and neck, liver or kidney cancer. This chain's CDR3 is CASSGYSGGTDTQYF. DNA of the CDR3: TGTGCCAGCAGCGGGTATAGCGGGGGCACAGATACGCAGTATTTT.